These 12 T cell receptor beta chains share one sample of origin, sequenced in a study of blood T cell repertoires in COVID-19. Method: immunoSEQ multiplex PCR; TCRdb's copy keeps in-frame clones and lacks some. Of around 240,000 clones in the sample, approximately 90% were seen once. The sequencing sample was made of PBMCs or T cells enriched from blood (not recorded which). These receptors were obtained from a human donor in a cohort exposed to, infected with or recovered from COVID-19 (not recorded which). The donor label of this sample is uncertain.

In DNA, the CDR3 is TGTGCCAGCAGTCCCCAATCTTACGAGGAAAAACTGTTTTTT. Translating it yields CASSPQSYEEKLFF. V is TRBV28 and J is TRBJ1-4; no firm D call. V was shortened by 5 bases and J by 8 bases, with 15 bases between the two germline ends. Germline V gives CDR1 MDHEN, CDR2 SYDVKM. The CDR3 consists of 14 residues.

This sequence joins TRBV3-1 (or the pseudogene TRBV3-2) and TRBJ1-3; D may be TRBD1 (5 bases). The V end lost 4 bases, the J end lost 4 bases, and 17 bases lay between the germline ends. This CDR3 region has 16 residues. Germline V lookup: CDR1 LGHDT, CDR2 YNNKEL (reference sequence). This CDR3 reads CASSPADGQTGNTIYF. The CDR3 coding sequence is TGTGCCAGCAGCCCCGCGGACGGACAAACGGGAAACACCATATATTTT.

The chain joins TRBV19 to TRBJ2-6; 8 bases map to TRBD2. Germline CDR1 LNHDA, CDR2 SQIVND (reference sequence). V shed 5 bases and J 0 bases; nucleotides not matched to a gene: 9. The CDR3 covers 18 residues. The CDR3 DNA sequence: TGTGCCAGTAGTTTCCGAGCGGGGGCCATCTCTGGGGCCAACGTCCTGACTTTC. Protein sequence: CASSFRAGAISGANVLTF.

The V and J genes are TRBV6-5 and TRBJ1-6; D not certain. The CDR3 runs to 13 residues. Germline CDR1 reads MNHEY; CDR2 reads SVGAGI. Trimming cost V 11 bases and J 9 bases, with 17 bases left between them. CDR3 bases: TGTGCCCATGCAGCATATTCAGGTTCACCCCTCCACTTT. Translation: CAHAAYSGSPLHF.

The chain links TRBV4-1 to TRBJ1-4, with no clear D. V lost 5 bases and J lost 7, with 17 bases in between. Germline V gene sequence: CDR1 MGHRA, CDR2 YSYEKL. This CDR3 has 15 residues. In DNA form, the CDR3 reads TGCGCCAGCAGCTTGGCCGCCCTTTCTGGTGAAAAACTGTTTTTT. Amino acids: CASSLAALSGEKLFF.

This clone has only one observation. The CDR3 sequence is CASSEFRDRGREKLFF. The CDR3 bases are TGCGCCAGCAGTGAGTTCCGGGACAGGGGGCGTGAAAAACTGTTTTTT. This chain uses TRBV10-1 with TRBJ1-4; 12 nucleotides match TRBD1. The length of the CDR3 is 16 residues. V lost 1 base, J lost 7 bases, and 4 bases stayed unmatched. CDR1 is WNHNN and CDR2 is SYGVQD in the germline V gene (reference sequence).

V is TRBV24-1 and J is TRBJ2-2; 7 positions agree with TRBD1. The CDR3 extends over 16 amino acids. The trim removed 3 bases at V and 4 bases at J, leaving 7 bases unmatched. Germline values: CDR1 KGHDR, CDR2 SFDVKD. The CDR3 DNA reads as TGTGCCACCAGTGATATTCGAGGGGGCGGCACCGGGGAGCTGTTTTTT. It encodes CATSDIRGGGTGELFF.

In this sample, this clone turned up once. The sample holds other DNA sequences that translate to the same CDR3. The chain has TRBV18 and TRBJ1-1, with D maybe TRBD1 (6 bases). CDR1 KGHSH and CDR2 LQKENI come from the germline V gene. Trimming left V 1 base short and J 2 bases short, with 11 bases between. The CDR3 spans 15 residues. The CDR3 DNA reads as TGTGCCAGCTCACCACAGGGGGACCGTAACACTGAAGCTTTCTTT. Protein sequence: CASSPQGDRNTEAFF.

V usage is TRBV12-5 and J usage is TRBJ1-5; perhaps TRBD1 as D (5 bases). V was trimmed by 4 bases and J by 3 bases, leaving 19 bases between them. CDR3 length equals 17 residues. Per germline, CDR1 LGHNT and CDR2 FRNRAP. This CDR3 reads CASGSSIRAGINQPQHF. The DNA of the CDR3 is TGTGCTAGTGGTTCGTCGATACGGGCAGGGATCAATCAGCCCCAGCATTTT.

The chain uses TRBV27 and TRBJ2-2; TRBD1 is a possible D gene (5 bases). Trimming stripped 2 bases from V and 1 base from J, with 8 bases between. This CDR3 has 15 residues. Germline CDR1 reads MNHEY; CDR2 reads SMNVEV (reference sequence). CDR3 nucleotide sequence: TGTGCCAGCAGTTTAAAGGGGTGGAACACCGGGGAGCTGTTTTTT. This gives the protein CASSLKGWNTGELFF.

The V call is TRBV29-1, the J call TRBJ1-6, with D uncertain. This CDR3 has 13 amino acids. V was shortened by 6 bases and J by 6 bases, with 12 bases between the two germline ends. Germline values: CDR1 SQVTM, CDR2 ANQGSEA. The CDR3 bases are TGCAGCGTGCAGACGGGTAGTAATTCACCCCTCCACTTT. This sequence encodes CSVQTGSNSPLHF.

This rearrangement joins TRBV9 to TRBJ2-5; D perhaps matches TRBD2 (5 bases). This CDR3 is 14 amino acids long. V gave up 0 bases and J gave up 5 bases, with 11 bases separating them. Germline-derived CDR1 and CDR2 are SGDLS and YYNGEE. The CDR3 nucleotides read TGTGCCAGCAGCGTAGGAGGGAAGGACGAGACCCAGTACTTC. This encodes CASSVGGKDETQYF.